The 2 T cell receptor beta chains presented below share a single source sample, sequenced in a study of cytomegalovirus exposure and HLA in healthy donors. Amplification used 60 Vbeta primers and 13 Jbeta primers. TCRdb's table, derived via immunoSEQ multiplex PCR, lists solely in-frame clones and lacks some. The repertoire holds tens of thousands of clones, approximately 77% seen once, with around 7.4% in the top ten. The sample consisted of PBMCs. The source is a woman aged 25-40 years in good health and CMV-seropositive.

The chain has TRBV10-3 and TRBJ2-1, with 7 nucleotides matching TRBD1. This CDR3 is built from 14 residues. Germline V CDR1 and CDR2: ENHRY, SYGVKD. V shed 7 bases and J 4 bases; nucleotides not matched to a gene: 7. CDR3 sequence: CAINAGGRYNEQFF. CDR3 nucleotides: TGTGCCATCAACGCAGGGGGTCGTTACAATGAGCAGTTCTTC.

This chain connects TRBV7-9 to TRBJ2-1, with 10 bases lining up with TRBD2. V was pared by 2 bases and J by 7 bases, with 5 bases of the junction left unmatched. From germline, CDR1 is SEHNR and CDR2 FQNEAQ (reference sequence). The CDR3 spans 15 residues. For the CDR3, the DNA is TGTGCCAGCAGCTTACTAGCGGGGGCGTGGAATGAGCAGTTCTTC. This gives the protein CASSLLAGAWNEQFF.